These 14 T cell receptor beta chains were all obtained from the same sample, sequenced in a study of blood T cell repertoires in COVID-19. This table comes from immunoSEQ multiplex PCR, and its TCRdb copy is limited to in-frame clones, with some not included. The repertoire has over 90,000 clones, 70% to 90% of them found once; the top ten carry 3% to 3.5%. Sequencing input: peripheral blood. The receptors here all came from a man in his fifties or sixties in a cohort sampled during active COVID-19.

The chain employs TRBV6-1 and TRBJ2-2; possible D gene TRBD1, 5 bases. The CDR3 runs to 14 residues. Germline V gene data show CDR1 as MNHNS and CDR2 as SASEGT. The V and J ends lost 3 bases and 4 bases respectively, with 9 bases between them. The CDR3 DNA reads TGTGCCAGCAGTGAGAACAGGTTCACCGGGGAGCTGTTTTTT. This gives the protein CASSENRFTGELFF.

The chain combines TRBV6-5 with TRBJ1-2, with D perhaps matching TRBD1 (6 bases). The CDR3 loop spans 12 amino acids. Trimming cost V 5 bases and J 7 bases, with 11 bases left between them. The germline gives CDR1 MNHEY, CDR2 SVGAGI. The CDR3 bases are TGTGCCAGCAGTCAACAGGGAAGTGGCTACACCTTC. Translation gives CASSQQGSGYTF.

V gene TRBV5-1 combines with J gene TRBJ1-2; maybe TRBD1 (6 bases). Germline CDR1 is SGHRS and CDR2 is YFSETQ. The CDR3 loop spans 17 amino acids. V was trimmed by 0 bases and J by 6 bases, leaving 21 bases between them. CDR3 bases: TGCGCCAGCAGCTTGGGGCCGGGGGGCCGTCATTCTAATGGCTACACCTTC. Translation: CASSLGPGGRHSNGYTF.

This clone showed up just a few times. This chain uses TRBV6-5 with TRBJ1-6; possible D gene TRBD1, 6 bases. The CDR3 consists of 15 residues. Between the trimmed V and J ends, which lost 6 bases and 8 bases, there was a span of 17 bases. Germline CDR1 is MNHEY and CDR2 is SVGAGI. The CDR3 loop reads CASRVQGGADSPLHF. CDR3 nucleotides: TGTGCCAGCAGGGTACAGGGTGGTGCGGATTCACCCCTCCACTTT.

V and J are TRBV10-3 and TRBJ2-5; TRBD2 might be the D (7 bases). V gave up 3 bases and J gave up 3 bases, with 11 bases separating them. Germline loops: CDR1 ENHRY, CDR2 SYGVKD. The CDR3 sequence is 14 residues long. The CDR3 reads CAISEVGGEETQYF. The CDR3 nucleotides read TGTGCCATCAGTGAAGTAGGGGGGGAAGAGACCCAGTACTTC.

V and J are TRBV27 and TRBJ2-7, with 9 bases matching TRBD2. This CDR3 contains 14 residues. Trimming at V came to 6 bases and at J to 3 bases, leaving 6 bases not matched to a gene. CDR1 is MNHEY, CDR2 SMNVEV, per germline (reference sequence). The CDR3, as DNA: TGTGCCAGCAGGTCGGGCGGGGGGGACTACGAGCAGTACGTC. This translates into CASRSGGGDYEQYV.

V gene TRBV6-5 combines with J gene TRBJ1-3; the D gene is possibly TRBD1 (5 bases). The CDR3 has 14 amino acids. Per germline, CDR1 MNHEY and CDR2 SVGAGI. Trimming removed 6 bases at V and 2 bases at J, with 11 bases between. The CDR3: CASRAGQAGNTIYF. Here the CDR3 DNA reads TGTGCCAGCAGGGCAGGACAAGCTGGAAACACCATATATTTT.

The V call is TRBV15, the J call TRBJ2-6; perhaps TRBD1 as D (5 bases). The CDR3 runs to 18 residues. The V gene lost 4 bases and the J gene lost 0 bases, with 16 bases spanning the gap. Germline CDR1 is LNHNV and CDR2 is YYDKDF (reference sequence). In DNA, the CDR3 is TGTGCCACCAGCATGCAGGGCGGCCCTTCCTCTGGGGCCAACGTCCTGACTTTC. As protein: CATSMQGGPSSGANVLTF.

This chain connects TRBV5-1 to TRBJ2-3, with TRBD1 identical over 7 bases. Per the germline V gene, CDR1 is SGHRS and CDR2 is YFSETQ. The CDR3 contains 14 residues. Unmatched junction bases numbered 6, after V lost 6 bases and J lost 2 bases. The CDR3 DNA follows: TGCGCCAGCAAGACAGGGAAAATCACAGATACGCAGTATTTT. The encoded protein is CASKTGKITDTQYF.

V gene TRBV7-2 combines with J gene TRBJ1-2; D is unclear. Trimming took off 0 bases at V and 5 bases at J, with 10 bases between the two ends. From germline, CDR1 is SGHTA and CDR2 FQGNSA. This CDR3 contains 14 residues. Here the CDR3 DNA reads TGTGCCAGCAGCTTAGCGCTAGGAAATTATGGCTACACCTTC. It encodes CASSLALGNYGYTF.

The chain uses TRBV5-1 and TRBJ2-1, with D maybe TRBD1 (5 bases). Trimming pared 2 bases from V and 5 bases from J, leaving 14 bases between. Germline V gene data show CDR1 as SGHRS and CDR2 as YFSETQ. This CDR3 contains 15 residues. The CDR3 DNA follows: TGCGCCAGCAGCTTTGACAGCCTACCAAACAATGAGCAGTTCTTC. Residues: CASSFDSLPNNEQFF.

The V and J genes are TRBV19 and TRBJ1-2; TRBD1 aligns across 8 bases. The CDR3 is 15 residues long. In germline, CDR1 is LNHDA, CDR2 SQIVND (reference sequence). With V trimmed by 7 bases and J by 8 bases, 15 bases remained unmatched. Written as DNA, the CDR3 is TGTGCCAGTACTTCACCGGGACAGGCGAGTTCGGGCTACACCTTC. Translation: CASTSPGQASSGYTF.

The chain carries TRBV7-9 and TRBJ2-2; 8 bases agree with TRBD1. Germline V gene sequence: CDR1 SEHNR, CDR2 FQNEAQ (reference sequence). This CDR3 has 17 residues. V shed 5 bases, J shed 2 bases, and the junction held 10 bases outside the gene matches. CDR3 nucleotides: TGTGCCAGCAGCCAGCTAGGCGGGACAGGCAACACCGGGGAGCTGTTTTTT. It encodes CASSQLGGTGNTGELFF. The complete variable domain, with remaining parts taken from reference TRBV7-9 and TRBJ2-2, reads DTGVSQNPRHKITKRGQNVTFRCDPISEHNRLYWYRQTLGQGPEFLTYFQNEAQLEKSRLLSDRFSAERPKGSFSTLEIQRTEQGDSAMYLCASSQLGGTGNTGELFFGEGSRLTVL.

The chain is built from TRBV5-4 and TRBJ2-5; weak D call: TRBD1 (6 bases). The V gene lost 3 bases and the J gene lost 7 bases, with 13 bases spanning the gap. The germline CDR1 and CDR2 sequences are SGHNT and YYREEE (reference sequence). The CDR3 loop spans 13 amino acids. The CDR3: CASSSDSLGTQYF. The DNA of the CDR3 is TGTGCCAGCAGCTCGGACAGTCTGGGGACCCAGTACTTC.